This T cell receptor beta chain stems from a study of cytomegalovirus exposure and HLA in healthy donors (dated by TCRdb to about 2017). Regarding the study in general: In an earlier analysis of roughly 590 of the donors, 276 Gb of sequence data and 95 million to 130 million unique TCR beta sequences from approximately 180 million T cells were reported. Every discovery cohort repertoire had been produced on one sequencing platform. A later genetic analysis took genome-wide SNP genotypes for about 65% of the 666 donors and used that subset as a discovery cohort. Because of strong linkage in the cohort, a handful of DR-DQ haplotypes were treated as single units for association and clustering. Donor age, sex, ethnicity and CMV serostatus were collected together with the repertoire data. In addition to the first cohort of 666 subjects, a separate validation cohort of around 110 different subjects was used. To predict cytomegalovirus infection status, the study combined high-throughput TCR immunosequencing, statistical association of individual TCRs with disease status, and machine learning. To study patterns of TCR occurrence, a later analysis re-analyzed previously published TCR beta repertoires from 666 donors and added high-resolution HLA genotyping. Both class I and class II loci were covered by HLA typing, at four-digit resolution. The number of typed donors differed by locus: roughly 629-640 for A, B, C, DRB1 and DQB1; some 500 for DQA1; over 600 for DPA1; and around 470 for DPB1. An early release that covered several hundred HLA-typed donors contained approximately 320 gigabases of sequencing data and 70 million to 100 million unique TCR sequences. Among roughly 400 genotyped donors of the cohort, an average of about 220,000 unique TCR beta nucleotide sequences was sequenced per donor, of which about 18% were non-productive. An earlier analysis of 587 of the donors used high-throughput TCR beta sequencing to judge whether each TCR beta V gene segment behaved as functional or pseudogenic. Of the roughly 400 genotyped donors, over 65% fell in the genetic ancestry cluster associated with self-reported Caucasian donors. The later analysis used no new phenotypic data to find candidate immune exposures, relying instead on TCR beta sequences and their occurrence across donors. The study profiled the T cell repertoires of more than 500 subjects by immunosequencing and related them to cytomegalovirus serostatus. The study aimed to test whether signatures of past pathogen exposure could be identified by cataloging public T cell receptors. Beyond this particular receptor, the publication reports: The 87-base-pair reads could not distinguish some IMGT-functional V segments, including TRBV6-2 and TRBV6-3, so those segments were excluded. The only immune exposure information available for the cohort was CMV serostatus. A later analysis associated roughly 17,000 TCR beta sequences with specific HLA alleles at a false discovery rate of 0.05. Because counts were too low, more than 15 rarely observed V segments, including chromosome 9 orphons, were excluded from the earlier analysis of a few hundred of the donors. This cohort had only TCR beta chains sequenced, and the lack of alpha or paired-chain data limited which features could be detected. The study gave a list of about 150 TCR beta chains associated with cytomegalovirus. In both the original and validation cohorts, the classifier was reported to diagnose cytomegalovirus status with high specificity and sensitivity. Because some donors lacked HLA typing at each locus, the association tests relied only on the typed subset. An earlier analysis of 450 to 750 of the donors showed that most TCR beta V segments appeared in productive rearrangements either about 87% or about 30% of the time, which broadly matched IMGT annotations. Linkage disequilibrium might explain the correlated functional status among segregating V segments, but an unknown experimental factor could not be excluded. Roughly uniform sequencing depth across donors was assumed in presence/absence analyses, although this assumption may not hold. While some public TCRs were present in many individuals, most TCR sequences turned up only very rarely across donors. A cluster of highly shared sequence variants was judged likely to be a technical artifact of the sequencing pipeline. A later analysis found that TCR association rates varied across HLA loci, with DRB1 alleles showing the most associated TCRs and HLA-C alleles the fewest. A later analysis found that most CMV-associated TCR beta chains appeared HLA-restricted, with HLA associations seemingly driven largely by CMV exposure. In vitro tests confirmed that a few of the cytomegalovirus-associated TCR beta chains recognize cytomegalovirus antigens. When HLA alleles, especially DR and DQ, strongly co-occurred, TCR associations were difficult to assign to individual alleles. Compared with equally common non-associated chains, HLA-associated TCR beta chains in a later analysis were more clonally expanded and had lower generation probabilities. A further reported finding was that TCR beta sequences accurately predicted the HLA-A and HLA-B alleles for most subjects in the first cohort. The authors suggested that the approach could potentially be extended to other disease states and immunological phenotypes. A later genetic analysis reported fewer N-insertions in productive TCRs among donors in an Asian-associated ancestry cluster than the roughly 670-donor mean. An association between a missense DCLRE1C variant and V-gene and J-gene trimming of TCR beta chains was found in a later genetic analysis and replicated in an independent cohort. Several of the top co-occurrence clusters appeared to be linked to parvovirus B19, influenza, CMV and Epstein-Barr virus, according to a later analysis.

The cohort comprised 670 or so healthy bone marrow donors. At the time of sampling, every cohort member was nominally healthy, though immune exposures that went unrecorded were likely present. The donor tested CMV seronegative, placing the donor among the roughly 350 seronegative members of the cohort. Each donor provided a peripheral blood sample, and peripheral blood mononuclear cells were used for TCR beta sequencing. The Qiagen DNeasy Blood Extraction Kit was used to extract genomic DNA from the blood cell samples. On this clone: No antigen is known for it. No much larger clonotype is one base removed from it; base qualities were not supplied.

Compared with germline, V lacks 4 bases and J lacks 4 bases; bases without a gene match: 7. Counted from cysteine to phenylalanine, this CDR3 has 16 amino acids. Just the 48-base CDR3 DNA is kept, in frame starting at base 1. The germline V gene supplies CDR1 SGHAT and CDR2 FQNNGV. The library was built by means of the immunoSEQ multiplex PCR assay. A mixture of 60 forward primers for TCR Vbeta segments and 13 reverse primers for TCR Jbeta segments was used in the multiplex PCR. A multiplex PCR assay on genomic DNA amplified the CDR3 region of rearranged TCR beta genes. Amplified TCR beta libraries were sequenced as 87-base-pair reads on the Illumina HiSeq System. The authors processed their data as follows. A later analysis counted tens of millions of unique TCR beta chains across the 700 or so repertoires, and around 9.9 million of these chains were shared by at least two donors. A nearest-neighbor algorithm error-corrected the raw reads and collapsed the reads into unique sequences, merging closely related sequences to remove PCR and sequencing errors. Alignment of CDR3 sequences to IMGT reference sequences was used to assign V, D and J gene segments. For a sequence to be retained, a match of at least six nucleotides to both a V gene segment and a J gene segment was required. A rearrangement was called productive if the CDR3 had no stop codons and remained in frame with V and J, and every other rearrangement was called non-productive. Following IMGT convention, CDR3 was defined as the stretch from the second conserved V-encoded cysteine to the conserved J-encoded phenylalanine. In an earlier analysis of more than 550 of the donors, sequences lacking an unambiguous match to a single V gene segment were excluded. An earlier analysis of some 500 of the donors classified V segments as functional when productive rearrangements were above 56.7% and as segregating when the standard deviation between donors was above 5%. A statistical classification framework was built for diagnosing cytomegalovirus status from the catalog of TCR beta chain sequences. In a later analysis, TCR nucleotide sequences were compared against IMGT/GENE-DB human TR gene sequences so that V and J genes could be assigned. Using the TCRdist pipeline, a later analysis assigned CDR3 sequences along with most-parsimonious VDJ recombination scenarios. In a later analysis, each TCR beta chain was defined by its CDR3 amino acid sequence together with its V-gene family, and reads lacking a unique V-gene family were excluded. A later analysis removed 500 to 650 highly shared, low-generation-probability nucleotide sequences to deal with suspected cross-contamination and a sequencing artifact. In a later analysis, a clonal expansion index for each public chain was calculated from normalized within-repertoire ranks of inferred template counts. A later analysis computed generation probabilities with a VDJ recombination model fitted to out-of-frame rearrangements, and checked the results against IGoR. In a later analysis, hypergeometric tests were used to score TCR-TCR, TCR-HLA and TCR-CMV co-occurrence, with a repertoire-size bias correction applied to TCR pairs. A later analysis estimated false discovery rates by permuting HLA or CMV assignments 20 times. A later analysis grouped co-occurring TCRs with DBSCAN, adding TCRdist sequence similarity when clustering within HLA-allele-positive subsets. Repertoires with fewer than 30,000 or more than 120,000 public chains were left out of co-occurrence clustering, as were a handful of repertoires with anomalous nucleotide sharing. Not all clones reach the TCRdb copy of this immuneACCESS table, which keeps in-frame sequences only. Checked studies attribute under half of the gap to unresolved V genes and leave the rest unexplained. Clone size and the V and J calls come from that table; the DNA yielded D and trimming. This sample comprises 99,000 or so clones, around 80% of them detected only once. The top ten clonotypes cover 2.1% of the sample.

This sequence uses TRBV11-2 and TRBJ1-6; 7 bases in between match TRBD1. The sample taken for sequencing was PBMCs. The clonotype was recovered from a man in his thirties or forties in good health and CMV-seronegative. The nucleotide sequence reads as follows: TGTGCCAGCAGCTCTACGACAGGGCTGTATAATTCACCCCTCCACTTT. Its protein reads: CASSSTTGLYNSPLHF.